Reported below is one T cell receptor beta chain. This sample stems from a study of CD8+ T cells in alopecia areata. The V gene lost 4 bases and the J gene lost 8 bases, with 17 bases spanning the gap. CDR1 is SGHAT, CDR2 FQNNGV, per germline. This CDR3 contains 14 residues. Treatment meaning: oral pan-JAK inhibitor, 5-10 mg twice daily. Following RNA extraction, reverse transcription yielded cDNA that acted as the sequencing template. Repertoires were generated with immunoSEQ multiplex PCR, while TCRdb's copy carries only in-frame clones and drops some. The sample has some 220,000 clones; 50% to 70% are singletons.

The chain has TRBV11-2 and TRBJ1-2; a possible D gene is TRBD1 (5 bases). This material consisted of CD4+ T cells sorted from blood, taken at week 4, from a patient treated with tofacitinib. The receptor was isolated from a human donor with alopecia areata. Here the CDR3 DNA reads TGTGCCAGCAGCTCGATAACAGGCCTCGGGGGCTACACCTTC. Translating it yields CASSSITGLGGYTF. The full variable domain, rest sourced from reference TRBV11-2 and TRBJ1-2, is EAGVAQSPRYKIIEKRQSVAFWCNPISGHATLYWYQQILGQGPKLLIQFQNNGVVDDSQLPKDRFSAERLKGVDSTLKIQPAKLEDSAVYLCASSSITGLGGYTFGSGTRLTVV.